This T cell receptor (beta chain) comes out of a study of spatial heterogeneity in lung cancer. Overall study: Beta-chain sequences were consistently detected more often than alpha-chain sequences.

Study-level findings and limits: Resection blood, more than follow-up blood, showed ubiquitous expanded tumor TCRs.

TCRdb recomputed calls from the 5' RACE reads with MiXCR, one row per CDR3 protein. The sample consists of 12,000 to 15,000 distinct CDR3 sequences, approximately 7.5% of them appearing once. There are many counts of this clonotype. What it binds is unknown. The CDR3 covers 15 residues. Between the trimmed V and J ends, which lost 5 bases and 0 bases, there was a span of 11 bases. Time point defined: sample taken at primary tumor resection. Tumor, nontumor lung or frozen PBMC supplied whole RNA, sequenced without sorting. Samples were donated by 72 untreated early-stage non-small cell lung cancer patients.

The sequenced sample was PBMCs, obtained at surgery. The chain couples TRBV12-3 or TRBV12-4 to TRBJ2-4, with D perhaps matching TRBD1 (5 bases). The sequence was obtained from a female donor with early-stage non-small cell lung cancer. DNA of the CDR3: TGTGCCAGCAGTGCCACAGGTCTAGCCAAAAACATTCAGTACTTC. It yields the protein CASSATGLAKNIQYF.